The following is a TCR beta chain sequence with its context. The antigen is undetermined. The data originate from a study of CD4 T cells in relation to SARS-CoV-2 and coronaviruses. CD4+ T cells from unexposed donors were obtained before the COVID-19 pandemic (2011-2018). CD4+ T cells were isolated from the cells after more than 8 days of culture. Fresh IL-2 medium replaced half the medium on days 3 and 7. Sequencing used immunoSEQ multiplex PCR; TCRdb keeps in-frame clones, though not all of them. The sample lists about 27,000 clones, around 78% occurring once. Germline CDR1 and CDR2: SEHNR and FQNEAQ (reference sequence). Trimming took 2 bases from V and 6 from J, leaving 14 bases between them. This CDR3 region has 15 residues.

The receptor's source is a human donor in good health. The chain recombines TRBV7-9 with TRBJ2-1; D remains ambiguous. The material sequenced was CD4+ T cells from PBMCs, cultured in vitro. The CDR3 DNA is TGTGCCAGCAGCTTACAAAACGGGCCAACCAATGAGCAGTTCTTC. Protein product: CASSLQNGPTNEQFF.